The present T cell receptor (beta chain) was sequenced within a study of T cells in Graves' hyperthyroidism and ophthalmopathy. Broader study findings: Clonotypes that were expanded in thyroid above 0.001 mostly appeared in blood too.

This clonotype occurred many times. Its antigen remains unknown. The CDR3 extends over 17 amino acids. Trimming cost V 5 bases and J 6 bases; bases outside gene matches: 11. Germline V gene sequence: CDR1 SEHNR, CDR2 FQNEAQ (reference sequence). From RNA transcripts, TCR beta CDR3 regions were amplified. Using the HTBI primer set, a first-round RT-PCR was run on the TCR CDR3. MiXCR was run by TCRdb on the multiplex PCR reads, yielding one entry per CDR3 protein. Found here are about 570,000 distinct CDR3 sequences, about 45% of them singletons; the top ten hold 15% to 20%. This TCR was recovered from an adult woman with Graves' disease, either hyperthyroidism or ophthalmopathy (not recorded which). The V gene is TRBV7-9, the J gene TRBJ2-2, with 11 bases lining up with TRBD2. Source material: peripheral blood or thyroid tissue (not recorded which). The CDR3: CASSDNLAGGPAGELFF. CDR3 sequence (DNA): TGTGCCAGCAGCGACAACTTAGCGGGAGGGCCCGCCGGGGAGCTGTTTTTT.